Listed below are T cell receptor beta chains from one sample, sequenced in a study of T-cell reconstitution after alpha-beta-depleted transplantation in children. TCRdb re-called the PCR reads through MiXCR, storing one row per CDR3 protein. Of approximately 490,000 distinct CDR3 sequences listed, roughly a tenth are singletons. This specimen consisted of PBMCs, obtained before TCRalphabeta/CD19-depleted stem cell transplant. Receptors were obtained from a child aged 2 to 9 with inherited bone marrow failure, due to receive a stem cell transplant. Both conserved end residues are part of each CDR3. D genes are given only for firm matches. Only some rows state a clone size, as once, few, many or a class for expanded clones.

d_call: TRBD1; clone_size: few; j_call: TRBJ1-4; v_call: TRBV20-1; cdr3_nt: TGCAGTGCATCGGCCCGGACAGGAACGTATGGTGAAAAACTGTTTTTT; cdr3_aa: CSASARTGTYGEKLFF
d_call: -; clone_size: many; j_call: TRBJ2-3; v_call: TRBV4-1; cdr3_nt: TGCGCCAGCAGCGGTTCGGAGGCGGCCGAGTATTTT; cdr3_aa: CASSGSEAAEYF
d_call: -; clone_size: -; j_call: TRBJ1-2; v_call: TRBV11-2; cdr3_nt: TGTGCCAGCAGCTTAAAATGGATTCGGGACGGCGAGTCTTATGGCTACACCTTC; cdr3_aa: CASSLKWIRDGESYGYTF
d_call: TRBD2; clone_size: many; j_call: TRBJ2-7; v_call: TRBV4-3; cdr3_nt: TGCGCCAGCAGCCAAGTTGGGACTAGCGAGCTCTACGAGCAGTACTTC; cdr3_aa: CASSQVGTSELYEQYF
d_call: -; clone_size: few; j_call: TRBJ2-2; v_call: TRBV30; cdr3_nt: TGTGCCTGGAGTGTCGTCAACACCGGGGAGCTGTTTTTT; cdr3_aa: CAWSVVNTGELFF
d_call: TRBD2; clone_size: -; j_call: TRBJ2-1; v_call: TRBV4-2; cdr3_nt: TGTGCCAGCAGCAGTGCCGGGGGAGGGGTCTACAATGAGCAGTTCTTC; cdr3_aa: CASSSAGGGVYNEQFF
d_call: -; clone_size: many; j_call: TRBJ2-7; v_call: TRBV4-2; cdr3_nt: TGTGCCAGCAGCCAGGCATCGGGACAACCCCTCTACGAGCAGTACTTC; cdr3_aa: CASSQASGQPLYEQYF
d_call: TRBD2; clone_size: many; j_call: TRBJ2-7; v_call: TRBV10-1; cdr3_nt: TGCGCCAGCAGTGTCCCTAGCGGGAGCAAAGGATACGAGCAGTACTTC; cdr3_aa: CASSVPSGSKGYEQYF
d_call: -; clone_size: few; j_call: TRBJ2-5; v_call: TRBV27; cdr3_nt: TGTGCCAGCCGTCTGGCGGGTGGGGGGTACCAAGAGACCCAGTACTTC; cdr3_aa: CASRLAGGGYQETQYF
d_call: TRBD1; clone_size: many; j_call: TRBJ2-3; v_call: TRBV18; cdr3_nt: TGTGCCAGCTCACCACTTTCCGGGACAGGGGATACGCAGTATTTT; cdr3_aa: CASSPLSGTGDTQYF
d_call: -; clone_size: few; j_call: TRBJ2-1; v_call: TRBV7-2; cdr3_nt: TGTGCCAGCAGCTTAGCGCAGTTCCTCGGCGATGAGCAGTTCTTC; cdr3_aa: CASSLAQFLGDEQFF
d_call: -; clone_size: many; j_call: TRBJ1-3; v_call: TRBV11-1; cdr3_nt: TGTGCCGGCGAGGTAATTGGGCGGCCAACCGTCTCTGGAAACACCATATATTTT; cdr3_aa: CAGEVIGRPTVSGNTIYF
d_call: -; clone_size: many; j_call: TRBJ2-1; v_call: TRBV6-2/TRBV6-3; cdr3_nt: TGTGCCAGCAGCCCCACTAACAAGCACTACAATGAGCAGTTCTTC; cdr3_aa: CASSPTNKHYNEQFF
d_call: -; clone_size: many; j_call: TRBJ2-6; v_call: TRBV12-3/TRBV12-4; cdr3_nt: TGTGCCAGCAGTTCAAGGGGTCGTGGGGCCAACGTCCTGACTTTC; cdr3_aa: CASSSRGRGANVLTF
d_call: TRBD2; clone_size: -; j_call: TRBJ2-7; v_call: TRBV20-1; cdr3_nt: TGCAGCGGGACTATCCCCTACGAGCAGTACTTC; cdr3_aa: CSGTIPYEQYF
d_call: TRBD2; clone_size: many; j_call: TRBJ2-3; v_call: TRBV27; cdr3_nt: TGTGCCAGCAGTTTATATCCCCCAGCTAGCGGGCTGAGCACAGATACGCAGTATTTT; cdr3_aa: CASSLYPPASGLSTDTQYF
d_call: TRBD1; clone_size: many; j_call: TRBJ2-5; v_call: TRBV5-1; cdr3_nt: TGCGCCAGCAGCTCCTCTTCCATCCAGGGGGCTCTTCTACAAGAGACCCAGTACTTC; cdr3_aa: CASSSSSIQGALLQETQYF
d_call: -; clone_size: few; j_call: TRBJ2-4; v_call: TRBV4-3; cdr3_nt: TGCGCCAGCAGCCAAGATAGCGGAACAAACATTCAGTACTTC; cdr3_aa: CASSQDSGTNIQYF
d_call: TRBD2; clone_size: many; j_call: TRBJ2-3; v_call: TRBV5-6; cdr3_nt: TGTGCCAGCAGCTTTAAGACTAGCGAAGATACGCAGTATTTT; cdr3_aa: CASSFKTSEDTQYF
d_call: -; clone_size: -; j_call: TRBJ2-4; v_call: TRBV11-1; cdr3_nt: TGTGCCAGCAGCTTATCTCCTCTTTTGGGGCCTGCCAAAAACATTCAGTACTTC; cdr3_aa: CASSLSPLLGPAKNIQYF
d_call: -; clone_size: many; j_call: TRBJ2-1; v_call: TRBV5-1; cdr3_nt: TGCGCCAGCAGCTCCGAGCGGGTTCGGTACAATGAGCAGTTCTTC; cdr3_aa: CASSSERVRYNEQFF
d_call: -; clone_size: many; j_call: TRBJ2-7; v_call: TRBV3-1; cdr3_nt: TGTGCCAGCAGCCAAGCTTGGTACGAGCAGTACTTC; cdr3_aa: CASSQAWYEQYF
d_call: -; clone_size: many; j_call: TRBJ2-3; v_call: TRBV24-1; cdr3_nt: TGTGCCACCAGTAGGTCCGGGAAGGCAGATACGCAGTATTTT; cdr3_aa: CATSRSGKADTQYF
d_call: TRBD1; clone_size: few; j_call: TRBJ2-3; v_call: TRBV4-3; cdr3_nt: TGCGCCAGCAGCCAAGTTAGGACAGGGGGGACAGATACGCAGTATTTT; cdr3_aa: CASSQVRTGGTDTQYF
d_call: -; clone_size: many; j_call: TRBJ2-3; v_call: TRBV5-1; cdr3_nt: TGCGCCAGCAGCTTAGAGGACTGGAGCACAGATACGCAGTATTTT; cdr3_aa: CASSLEDWSTDTQYF
d_call: -; clone_size: many; j_call: TRBJ2-2; v_call: TRBV15; cdr3_nt: TGTGCCACCTCCTCTGAATTACGTGGCACCGGGGAGCTGTTTTTT; cdr3_aa: CATSSELRGTGELFF
d_call: -; clone_size: many; j_call: TRBJ2-1; v_call: TRBV6-1; cdr3_nt: TGTGCCAGCAGGGACCTCAGGTGGGACAATGAGCAGTTCTTC; cdr3_aa: CASRDLRWDNEQFF
d_call: TRBD1; clone_size: many; j_call: TRBJ2-7; v_call: TRBV6-5; cdr3_nt: TGTGCCAGCAGTTACTCCCCGGGACAGGGCTACGAGCAGTACTTC; cdr3_aa: CASSYSPGQGYEQYF
d_call: -; clone_size: many; j_call: TRBJ1-1; v_call: TRBV4-3; cdr3_nt: TGCGCCAGCAGCCAAGGAAGGGCGGCGAACACTGAAGCTTTCTTT; cdr3_aa: CASSQGRAANTEAFF
d_call: -; clone_size: many; j_call: TRBJ1-5; v_call: TRBV12-3/TRBV12-4; cdr3_nt: TGTGCCAGCGTCCTAACGGCGGGGGGCAATCAGCCCCAGCATTTT; cdr3_aa: CASVLTAGGNQPQHF
d_call: -; clone_size: -; j_call: TRBJ2-5; v_call: TRBV5-1; cdr3_nt: TGCGCCAGCAGCTTGTTACTAGCCCAAGAGACCCAGTACTTC; cdr3_aa: CASSLLLAQETQYF
d_call: -; clone_size: many; j_call: TRBJ2-3; v_call: TRBV6-2/TRBV6-3; cdr3_nt: TGTGCCAGCATGCAGAGGACCCATACGCAGTATTTT; cdr3_aa: CASMQRTHTQYF
d_call: TRBD2; clone_size: -; j_call: TRBJ2-2; v_call: TRBV14; cdr3_nt: TGTGCCAGCAGCCAATGGACTAGCGGCGCCACCGGGGAGCTGTTTTTT; cdr3_aa: CASSQWTSGATGELFF
d_call: TRBD2; clone_size: many; j_call: TRBJ2-1; v_call: TRBV20-1; cdr3_nt: TGCAGTGCTAGAGATCGGAGCGGGACCTCCTACAATGAGCAGTTCTTC; cdr3_aa: CSARDRSGTSYNEQFF
d_call: -; clone_size: many; j_call: TRBJ2-7; v_call: TRBV3-1; cdr3_nt: TGTGCCAGCAGCCAAGATGGGAACGAGCAGTACTTC; cdr3_aa: CASSQDGNEQYF
d_call: -; clone_size: many; j_call: TRBJ2-7; v_call: TRBV29-1; cdr3_nt: TGCAGCGGTATACAGGAGAACTACGAGCAGTACTTC; cdr3_aa: CSGIQENYEQYF
d_call: TRBD2; clone_size: many; j_call: TRBJ2-2; v_call: TRBV15; cdr3_nt: TGTGCCACCACACCGGGACTAGGGAACACCGGGGAGCTGTTTTTT; cdr3_aa: CATTPGLGNTGELFF
d_call: TRBD2; clone_size: many; j_call: TRBJ2-1; v_call: TRBV27; cdr3_nt: TGTGCCAGCAGTTTTCGACTAGCGGTATACAATGAGCAGTTCTTC; cdr3_aa: CASSFRLAVYNEQFF
d_call: TRBD2; clone_size: many; j_call: TRBJ2-2; v_call: TRBV4-2; cdr3_nt: TGTGCCAGCAGCCAAGGCGGGAGTGGGACCGGGGAGCTGTTTTTT; cdr3_aa: CASSQGGSGTGELFF
d_call: TRBD1; clone_size: -; j_call: TRBJ1-5; v_call: TRBV30; cdr3_nt: TGTGCCTGGAGTGTACAAGGGGGCCTCAATCAGCCCCAGCATTTT; cdr3_aa: CAWSVQGGLNQPQHF
d_call: -; clone_size: many; j_call: TRBJ1-1; v_call: TRBV30; cdr3_nt: TGTGCCTGGAGTGTAGCAGGTAGAAGGTCTGAAGCTTTCTTT; cdr3_aa: CAWSVAGRRSEAFF
d_call: TRBD2; clone_size: many; j_call: TRBJ2-1; v_call: TRBV18; cdr3_nt: TGTGCCAGCTCACCACAGGGGACTAGCGGGAGGAGAGGTGAGCAGTTCTTC; cdr3_aa: CASSPQGTSGRRGEQFF